The source of this TCR beta chain is a study of CD8+ T cells in alopecia areata. Looking at the study overall: Treatment comprised oral tofacitinib, 5 to 10 mg twice daily, in treated patients.

Study-level results: TCR sharing was clearer in mice than between patients, perhaps partly owing to patient HLA diversity. Sequencing of scalp samples also captures resident alphabeta T cells of normal skin.

Worth noting for this clone: Its cognate antigen is unknown.

The sequencing template was cDNA reverse transcribed from extracted RNA. Some clones are missing from TCRdb's copy, which holds only in-frame ones; the method was immunoSEQ multiplex PCR. The sample records 60,000 to 70,000 clones, approximately 46% being singletons. The CDR3 totals 10 residues. Between the trimmed V and J ends, which lost 8 bases and 6 bases, there was a span of 7 bases. CDR1 SNHLY and CDR2 FYNNEI come from the germline V gene. The V and J genes are TRBV2 and TRBJ1-2; weak D call: TRBD1 (5 bases). The TCR sequence derives from a human donor with alopecia areata. The material sequenced was CD8+ T cells sorted from blood, taken at week 0. The CDR3 protein is CASGGDGYTF. CDR3 bases: TGTGCCAGCGGGGGGGATGGCTACACCTTC.